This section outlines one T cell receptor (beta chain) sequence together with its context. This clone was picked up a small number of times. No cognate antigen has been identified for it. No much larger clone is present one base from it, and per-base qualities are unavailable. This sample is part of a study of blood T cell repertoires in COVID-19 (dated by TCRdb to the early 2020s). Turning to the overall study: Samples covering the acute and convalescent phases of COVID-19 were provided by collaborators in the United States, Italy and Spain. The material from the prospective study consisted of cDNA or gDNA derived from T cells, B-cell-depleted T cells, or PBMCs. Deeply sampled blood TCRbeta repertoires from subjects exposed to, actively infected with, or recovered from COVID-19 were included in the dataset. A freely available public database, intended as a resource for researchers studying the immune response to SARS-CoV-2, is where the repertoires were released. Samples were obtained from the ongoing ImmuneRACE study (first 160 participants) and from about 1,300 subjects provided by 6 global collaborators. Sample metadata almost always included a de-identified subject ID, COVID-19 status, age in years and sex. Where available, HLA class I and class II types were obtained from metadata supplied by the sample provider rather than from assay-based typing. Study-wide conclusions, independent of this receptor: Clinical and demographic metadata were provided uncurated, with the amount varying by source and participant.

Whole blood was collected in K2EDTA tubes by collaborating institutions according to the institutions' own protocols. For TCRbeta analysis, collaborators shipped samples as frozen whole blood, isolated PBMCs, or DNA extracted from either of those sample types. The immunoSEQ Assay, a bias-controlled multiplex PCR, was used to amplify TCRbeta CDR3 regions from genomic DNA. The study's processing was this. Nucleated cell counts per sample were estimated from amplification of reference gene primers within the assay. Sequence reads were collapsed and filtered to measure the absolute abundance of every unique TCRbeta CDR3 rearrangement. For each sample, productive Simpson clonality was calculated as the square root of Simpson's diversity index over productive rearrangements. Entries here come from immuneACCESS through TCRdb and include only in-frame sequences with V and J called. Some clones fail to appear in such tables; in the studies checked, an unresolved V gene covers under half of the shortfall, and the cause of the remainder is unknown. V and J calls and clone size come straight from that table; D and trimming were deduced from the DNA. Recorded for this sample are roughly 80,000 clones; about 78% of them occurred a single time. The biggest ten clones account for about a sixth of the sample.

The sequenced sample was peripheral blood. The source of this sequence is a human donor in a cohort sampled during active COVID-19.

The CDR3 here reads CASSPPEKGYTF. The nucleotide sequence is given as TGTGCCAGCTCACCACCGGAGAAAGGCTACACCTTC. This chain is built from TRBV18 and TRBJ1-2, with the identity of the D gene unclear. The germline V gene encodes CDR1 KGHSH and CDR2 LQKENI. A distance of 7 bases separates the germline ends of V and J, which lose 0 bases and 8 bases respectively. The CDR3, cysteine through phenylalanine, is 12 amino acids long. The DNA shown is the 36-base CDR3, in frame from base 1.